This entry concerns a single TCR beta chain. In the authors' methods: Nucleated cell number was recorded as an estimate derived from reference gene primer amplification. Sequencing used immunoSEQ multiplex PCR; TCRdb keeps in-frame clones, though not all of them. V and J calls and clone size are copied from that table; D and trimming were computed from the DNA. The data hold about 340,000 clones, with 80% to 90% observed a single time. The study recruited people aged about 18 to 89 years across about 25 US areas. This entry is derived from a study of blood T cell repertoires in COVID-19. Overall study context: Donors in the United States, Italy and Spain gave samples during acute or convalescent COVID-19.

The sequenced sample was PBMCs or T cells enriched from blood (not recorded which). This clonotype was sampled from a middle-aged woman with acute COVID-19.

The CDR3 sequence is CASSPLGGGQPQHF. For the CDR3, the DNA is TGTGCCAGCAGCCCACTGGGAGGGGGTCAGCCCCAGCATTTT. This sequence joins TRBV9 and TRBJ1-5; a possible D gene is TRBD1 (6 bases). The germline gives CDR1 SGDLS, CDR2 YYNGEE. The ends were cut back, 4 bases at V and 6 bases at J, with 14 bases in the middle. This CDR3 has 14 residues. Looking up the rest from reference TRBV9 and TRBJ1-5 gives the full variable domain: DSGVTQTPKHLITATGQRVTLRCSPRSGDLSVYWYQQSLDQGLQFLIQYYNGEERAKGNILERFSAQQFPDLHSELNLSSLELGDSALYFCASSPLGGGQPQHFGDGTRLSIL.